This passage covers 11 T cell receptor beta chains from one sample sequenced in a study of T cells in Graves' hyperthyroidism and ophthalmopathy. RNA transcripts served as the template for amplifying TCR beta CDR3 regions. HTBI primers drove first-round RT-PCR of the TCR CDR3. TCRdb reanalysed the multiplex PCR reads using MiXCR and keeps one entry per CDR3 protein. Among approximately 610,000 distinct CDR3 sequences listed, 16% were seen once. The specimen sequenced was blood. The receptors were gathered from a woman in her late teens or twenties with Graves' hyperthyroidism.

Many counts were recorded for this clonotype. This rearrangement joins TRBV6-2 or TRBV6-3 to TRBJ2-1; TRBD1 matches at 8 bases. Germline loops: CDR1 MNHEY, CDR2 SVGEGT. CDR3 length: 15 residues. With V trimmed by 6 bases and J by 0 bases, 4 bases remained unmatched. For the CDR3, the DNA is TGTGCCAGCAGCCAAACAGGGGGCTCCTACAATGAGCAGTTCTTC. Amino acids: CASSQTGGSYNEQFF.

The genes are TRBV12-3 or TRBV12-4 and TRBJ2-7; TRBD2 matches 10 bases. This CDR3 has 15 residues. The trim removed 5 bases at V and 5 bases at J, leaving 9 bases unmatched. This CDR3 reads CASSPLGLAADEQYF. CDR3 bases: TGTGCCAGCAGTCCCCTTGGACTAGCGGCAGACGAGCAGTACTTC.

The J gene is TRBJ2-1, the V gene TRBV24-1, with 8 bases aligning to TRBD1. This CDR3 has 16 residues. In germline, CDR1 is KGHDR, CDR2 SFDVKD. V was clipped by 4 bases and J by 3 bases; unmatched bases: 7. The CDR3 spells CATSDLQGGLYNEQFF. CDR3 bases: TGTGCCACCAGTGACCTACAGGGGGGTCTCTACAATGAGCAGTTCTTC.

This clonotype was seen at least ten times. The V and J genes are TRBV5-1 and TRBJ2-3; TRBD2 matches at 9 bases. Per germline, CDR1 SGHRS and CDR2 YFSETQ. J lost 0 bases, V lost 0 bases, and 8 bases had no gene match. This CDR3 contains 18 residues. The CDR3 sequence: CASSLDPGLAPSTDTQYF. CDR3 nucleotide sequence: TGCGCCAGCAGCTTGGATCCCGGACTAGCGCCGAGCACAGATACGCAGTATTTT.

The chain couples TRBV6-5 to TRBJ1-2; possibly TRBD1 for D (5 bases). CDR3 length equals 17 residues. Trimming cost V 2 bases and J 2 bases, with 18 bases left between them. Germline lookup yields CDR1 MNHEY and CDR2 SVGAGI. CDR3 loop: CASSYLRGQGENYGYTF. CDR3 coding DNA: TGTGCCAGCAGTTACCTCCGTGGGCAGGGTGAGAACTATGGCTACACCTTC.

The CDR3 nucleotides read TGCAGTGCGACACTAGCGGGGGTCACCGGGGAGCTGTTTTTT. Amino acid sequence: CSATLAGVTGELFF. The V and J genes are TRBV20-1 and TRBJ2-2; 11 nucleotides line up with TRBD2. V shed 6 bases, J shed 4 bases, and the junction held 4 bases outside the gene matches. Germline V gene lookup returns CDR1 DFQATT and CDR2 SNEGSKA (reference sequence). The CDR3 extends over 14 amino acids.

The CDR3 is CAISETGGGTQYF. The CDR3 DNA reads as TGTGCCATCAGTGAGACAGGCGGGGGGACCCAGTACTTC. V usage is TRBV10-3 and J usage is TRBJ2-5, with 7 bases identical to TRBD2. V was pared by 2 bases and J by 7 bases, with 4 bases of the junction left unmatched. Per the germline V gene, CDR1 is ENHRY and CDR2 is SYGVKD. The CDR3 length is 13 residues.

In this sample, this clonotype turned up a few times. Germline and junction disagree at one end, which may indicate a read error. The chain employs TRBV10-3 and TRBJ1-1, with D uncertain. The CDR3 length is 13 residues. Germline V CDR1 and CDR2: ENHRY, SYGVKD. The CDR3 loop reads CAISEGLNTGAFF. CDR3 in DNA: TGTGCCATCAGTGAGGGTTTGAACACTGGAGCTTTCTTT.

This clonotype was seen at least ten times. Here the CDR3 DNA reads TGTGCCAGCAGCTTAGACGGAACTTTCGCGCTCGCTTTCTTT. Translation gives CASSLDGTFALAFF. The V and J genes are TRBV11-3 and TRBJ1-1; D gene unclear. V lost 0 bases and J lost 11, with 16 bases in between. Germline V gene lookup returns CDR1 SGHNT and CDR2 YENEEA. The length of the CDR3 is 14 residues.

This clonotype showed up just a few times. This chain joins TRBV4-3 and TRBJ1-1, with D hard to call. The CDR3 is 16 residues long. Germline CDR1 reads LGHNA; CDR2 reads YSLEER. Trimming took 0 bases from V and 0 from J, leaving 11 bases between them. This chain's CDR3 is CASSQDDLGLNTEAFF. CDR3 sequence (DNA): TGCGCCAGCAGCCAAGATGATCTGGGCTTGAACACTGAAGCTTTCTTT.

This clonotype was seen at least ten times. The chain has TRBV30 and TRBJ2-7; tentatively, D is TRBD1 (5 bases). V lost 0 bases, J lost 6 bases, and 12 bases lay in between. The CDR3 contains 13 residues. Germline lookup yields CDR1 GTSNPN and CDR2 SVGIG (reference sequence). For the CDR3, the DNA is TGTGCCTGGAGTGTGGGTCAGGGTAGCGAGCAGTACTTC. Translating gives CAWSVGQGSEQYF. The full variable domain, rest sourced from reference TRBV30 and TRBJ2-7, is SQTIHQWPATLVQPVGSPLSLECTVEGTSNPNLYWYRQAAGRGLQLLFYSVGIGQISSEVPQNLSASRPQDRQFILSSKKLLLSDSGFYLCAWSVGQGSEQYFGPGTRLTVT.